The 30 T cell receptor beta chains reported below all come from one sample, sequenced in a study of blood T cells in healthy people across ages. The authors ran a second PCR of about 6 to 11 cycles using a sample-barcoded 5' primer and a J-beta primer mix. Via MiXCR, TCRdb re-called the 5' RACE reads, giving one row per CDR3 protein. The sample gives about 1.5 million distinct CDR3 sequences, around 39% of which show up once; 7.9% is in the top ten. Source material: blood. These receptors all come from a woman aged 18-29 years in good health.

This clonotype appeared a few times. V and J are TRBV7-6 and TRBJ2-3; D is uncertain. Germline loops: CDR1 SGHVS, CDR2 FNYEAQ. V lost 1 base to trimming and J lost 1 base, with 9 bases between them. The CDR3 contains 15 residues. The CDR3 spells CASSLGGYGTDTQYF. Here the CDR3 DNA reads TGTGCCAGCAGCTTAGGTGGATACGGCACAGATACGCAGTATTTT.

The chain joins TRBV20-1 to TRBJ1-2; D gene ambiguous. With 1 base removed from V and 2 bases from J, the gap between germline ends came to 14 bases. This CDR3 has 15 residues. Germline loops: CDR1 DFQATT, CDR2 SNEGSKA (reference sequence). CDR3 DNA sequence: TGCAGTGCTAGAGTCAGTGGGCTGCTAAACTATGGCTACACCTTC. Encoded protein: CSARVSGLLNYGYTF.

CDR3 sequence reads: CATRDRGRETQFF. CDR3 in DNA: TGTGCCACTCGGGACAGGGGTAGGGAGACCCAGTTCTTC. The genes are TRBV6-1 and TRBJ2-1; 10 bases are a match to TRBD1. From germline, CDR1 is MNHNS and CDR2 SASEGT. The CDR3 has 13 amino acids. The V and J ends lost 10 bases and 13 bases, in that order; junction bases with no gene match: 13.

This chain connects TRBV20-1 to TRBJ1-5; TRBD1 might be the D (6 bases). CDR1 is DFQATT, CDR2 SNEGSKA, per germline (reference sequence). V lost 0 bases and J 2 bases, leaving 17 bases between the germline ends. The CDR3 covers 17 residues. CDR3 DNA: TGCAGTGCTAGAGAAACAGGGATTACGGCCGGCAATCAGCCCCAGCATTTT. This sequence encodes CSARETGITAGNQPQHF.

The V gene is TRBV21-1, the J gene TRBJ1-1; no check of the table's D call, TRBD1, against the DNA was made. TRBV21-1 corresponds to a pseudogene. The length of the CDR3 is 15 residues. The CDR3 is CASTPPRAGQPEAFF. DNA for the CDR3: TGTGCCAGCACCCCACCCCGGGCAGGCCAACCTGAAGCTTTCTTT.

This CDR3 reads CASSEYRLAGDTQYF. The CDR3 DNA sequence: TGTGCCAGCAGTGAATATCGCCTAGCGGGAGATACGCAGTATTTT. The chain recombines TRBV25-1 with TRBJ2-3, with 8 bases that match TRBD2. Unmatched junction bases numbered 4, after V lost 0 bases and J lost 5 bases. The CDR3 extends over 15 amino acids. Germline V gene sequence: CDR1 MGHDK, CDR2 SYGVNS.

This clonotype was seen only a few times. The CDR3 here is CSPTSGSTDTQYF. CDR3 bases: TGCAGCCCGACTAGCGGAAGCACAGATACGCAGTATTTT. The rearrangement links TRBV20-1 to TRBJ2-3; 9 bases are a match to TRBD2. This CDR3 is 13 amino acids long. Looked up from germline, CDR1 is DFQATT and CDR2 is SNEGSKA (reference sequence).

About this clonotype itself: Relative to the germline gene, one junction end is altered; a read error may explain this. This sequence joins TRBV6-1 and TRBJ2-5; 7 bases agree with TRBD2. The CDR3 sequence is 12 residues long. Germline CDR1 reads MNHNS; CDR2 reads SASEGT. In nucleotides, the CDR3 is TGTGCCGGCAGCCTACTAGCGAGGGAGCAGTACTTC. Its translation is CAGSLLAREQYF.

V gene TRBV10-2 combines with J gene TRBJ1-2; 7 nucleotides line up with TRBD1. In germline, CDR1 is WSHSY, CDR2 SAAADI. After removal of 7 bases from V and 5 bases from J, the junction contained 10 bases not matched to a gene. CDR3 length equals 14 residues. The CDR3: CASTGTDYPYGYTF. DNA for the CDR3: TGCGCCAGCACCGGGACAGACTACCCGTATGGCTACACCTTC.

A few counts support this clonotype. The rearrangement joins TRBV3-1 to TRBJ2-1; possibly TRBD1 or TRBD2 for D (5 bases each). Germline V gene lookup returns CDR1 LGHDT and CDR2 YNNKEL (reference sequence). The CDR3 totals 14 residues. Trimming removed 1 base at V and 10 bases at J, with 14 bases between. CDR3 loop: CASSQVGERNEQFF. In DNA form, the CDR3 reads TGTGCCAGCAGCCAAGTAGGGGAGAGGAACGAGCAGTTCTTC.

The chain uses TRBV5-5 and TRBJ2-1; 12 nucleotides match TRBD2. The CDR3 has 21 amino acids. Germline V lookup: CDR1 SGHKS, CDR2 YYEKEE (reference sequence). The trim removed 4 bases at V and 5 bases at J, leaving 22 bases unmatched. Here the CDR3 reads CASSMGLAGGPSLPKNNEQFF. CDR3 coding DNA: TGTGCCAGCAGCATGGGGCTAGCGGGGGGGCCCAGTCTACCAAAAAACAATGAGCAGTTCTTC.

J is TRBJ2-7 and V is TRBV6-5; TRBD2 matches at 14 bases. The germline V gene has CDR1 MNHEY and CDR2 SVGAGI. CDR3 length: 19 amino acids. The trim removed 2 bases at V and 4 bases at J, leaving 13 bases unmatched. The CDR3 loop is CASSYRKSETSGRDYEQYF. CDR3 sequence (DNA): TGTGCCAGCAGTTACCGGAAGTCAGAGACTAGCGGGAGGGATTACGAGCAGTACTTC.

This clonotype was detected a few times. The chain employs TRBV12-3 or TRBV12-4 and TRBJ2-3; 14 nucleotides align to TRBD2. CDR3 length: 14 amino acids. Trimming at V came to 4 bases and at J to 6 bases, leaving 0 bases not matched to a gene. The CDR3 nucleotides are TGTGCCAGCAGTTGGACTAGCGGGGGGGATACGCAGTATTTT. It encodes CASSWTSGGDTQYF.

This clonotype was detected only a few times. The chain has TRBV25-1 and TRBJ2-4; D unresolved. Deletions cut 1 base from V and 8 bases from J, with 12 bases between. The CDR3 loop spans 14 amino acids. Per germline, CDR1 MGHDK and CDR2 SYGVNS. CDR3 DNA: TGTGCCAGCAGTGAATTAAGAGGTGGGGACATTCAGTACTTC. Amino acid sequence: CASSELRGGDIQYF.

The J gene is TRBJ1-2, the V gene TRBV20-1; D gene ambiguous. Trimming removed 1 base at V and 4 bases at J, with 7 bases between. This CDR3 spans 12 amino acids. Per germline, CDR1 DFQATT and CDR2 SNEGSKA (reference sequence). The CDR3 loop reads CSARVTSYGYTF. Here the CDR3 DNA reads TGCAGTGCTAGAGTTACCAGCTATGGCTACACCTTC.

V gene TRBV20-1 combines with J gene TRBJ2-3; a possible D gene is TRBD2 (6 bases). Germline CDR1 is DFQATT and CDR2 is SNEGSKA (reference sequence). Between the trimmed V and J ends, which lost 5 bases and 2 bases, there was a span of 17 bases. This CDR3 region has 15 residues. CDR3 DNA: TGCAGTGCTCGCCCCGGACTACTTTTCACAGATACGCAGTATTTT. Its protein is CSARPGLLFTDTQYF.

The chain joins TRBV30 to TRBJ2-7; no clear D. The germline gives CDR1 GTSNPN, CDR2 SVGIG (reference sequence). V dropped 6 bases and J dropped 3 bases, with 12 bases sitting between them. This CDR3 comprises 12 residues. The CDR3 coding sequence is TGTGCCTGCGGCTTTACTATCTACGAGCAGTACTTC. Translating gives CACGFTIYEQYF.

This rearrangement joins TRBV18 to TRBJ2-2; no clear D gene. The CDR3 covers 13 residues. Germline V gene sequence: CDR1 KGHSH, CDR2 LQKENI. V was pared by 2 bases and J by 10 bases, with 11 bases between. CDR3 sequence (DNA): TGTGCCAGCTCACCATCGGTTTACGAGGAGCTGTTTTTT. It translates to CASSPSVYEELFF.

This chain connects TRBV5-1 to TRBJ2-5, with 11 bases lining up with TRBD1. The CDR3 is 16 amino acids. CDR1 is SGHRS and CDR2 is YFSETQ in the germline V gene. The V gene end was trimmed by 4 bases and the J gene end by 0 bases; junction bases not matched to a gene: 5. CDR3 region: CASSPGQGANQETQYF. DNA of the CDR3: TGCGCCAGCAGCCCTGGACAGGGGGCGAACCAAGAGACCCAGTACTTC.

This clonotype is a singleton in its sample. V gene TRBV6-6 combines with J gene TRBJ1-1; D unresolved. Trimming removed 6 bases from V and 4 bases from J, with 21 bases in between. CDR3 size: 16 residues. Per the germline V gene, CDR1 is MNHNY and CDR2 is SVGAGI (reference sequence). CDR3 DNA sequence: TGTGCCAGCAGCCCGGCAAATCCAACTCCGACCACTGAAGCTTTCTTT. Residues: CASSPANPTPTTEAFF.

The CDR3 sequence is CASTHPTGNTEAFF. The CDR3 bases are TGTGCCAGCACCCACCCGACAGGGAACACTGAAGCTTTCTTT. The chain links TRBV25-1 to TRBJ1-1, with a tentative D call TRBD1 (6 bases). The germline V and J ends were trimmed by 7 bases and 1 base, with 13 bases remaining between them. The germline V gene encodes CDR1 MGHDK and CDR2 SYGVNS. CDR3 length equals 14 residues.

In regard to this clonotype: A much larger clonotype is one base distant, so this may be a read error. The chain has TRBV20-1 and TRBJ1-6; 8 bases map to TRBD1. This CDR3 spans 12 amino acids. The germline CDR1 and CDR2 sequences are DFQATT and SNEGSKA (reference sequence). Trimming cost V 8 bases and J 11 bases; bases outside gene matches: 8. CDR3 in amino acids: CSLGQASPPLHF. CDR3 nucleotide sequence: TGCAGTCTGGGACAGGCATCACCACCCCTCCACTTT.

This clonotype appeared a few times. The J gene is TRBJ1-1, the V gene TRBV10-3; D not certain. The germline V and J ends were trimmed by 2 bases and 2 bases, with 9 bases remaining between them. The CDR3 extends over 14 amino acids. CDR1 is ENHRY, CDR2 SYGVKD, per germline. CDR3 region: CAISEGMANTEAFF. The CDR3 region has the DNA TGTGCCATCAGTGAGGGTATGGCCAACACTGAAGCTTTCTTT.

This clonotype has just one count. Possible read error: a much larger clone is one base away. The chain couples TRBV12-3 or TRBV12-4 to TRBJ2-5; D gene unclear. Trimming removed 7 bases at V and 1 base at J, with 7 bases between. This CDR3 is built from 12 residues. DNA for the CDR3: TGTGCCAGCACTACCGTCCAAGAGACCCAGTACTTC. Translation: CASTTVQETQYF.

This clonotype was found a few times. The gene calls are TRBV14 and TRBJ2-4; no reliable D call. The CDR3 runs 14 residues. With 0 bases removed from V and 6 bases from J, the gap between germline ends came to 9 bases. Germline CDR1 SGHDN, CDR2 FVKESK. CDR3 sequence (DNA): TGTGCCAGCAGCCAAGATTTTAAGAGAAACATTCAGTACTTC. This translates into CASSQDFKRNIQYF.

This clonotype was seen a few times. The chain is built from TRBV20-1 and TRBJ1-1, with TRBD1 as a possible D gene (5 bases). Trimming pared 3 bases from V and 3 bases from J, leaving 17 bases between. The CDR3 totals 15 residues. Germline V gives CDR1 DFQATT, CDR2 SNEGSKA (reference sequence). CDR3 in amino acids: CSASSIRGNDTEAFF. CDR3 nucleotide sequence: TGCAGTGCTAGCTCCATCCGGGGCAACGACACTGAAGCTTTCTTT.

This clonotype was counted many times. The chain combines TRBV10-3 with TRBJ2-3; 7 bases align to TRBD1. Germline CDR1 is ENHRY and CDR2 is SYGVKD. V gave up 2 bases and J gave up 3 bases; unmatched junction bases: 8. The CDR3 is made up of 16 amino acids. The CDR3 is CAISETGAMGTDTQYF. The CDR3 nucleotides are TGTGCCATCAGTGAGACAGGGGCGATGGGAACAGATACGCAGTATTTT.

This clonotype was seen repeatedly, ten times or more. J is TRBJ2-3 and V is TRBV4-1; D unresolved. The germline CDR1 and CDR2 sequences are MGHRA and YSYEKL. The CDR3 is 14 amino acids. V lost 1 base to trimming and J lost 1 base, with 6 bases between them. The CDR3 sequence is CASSQGLRTDTQYF. CDR3 DNA sequence: TGCGCCAGCAGCCAAGGACTCCGCACAGATACGCAGTATTTT.

The chain employs TRBV27 and TRBJ2-5; 8 nucleotides line up with TRBD2. From germline, CDR1 is MNHEY and CDR2 SMNVEV (reference sequence). Germline trimming cut 5 bases from V and 11 bases from J; bases unmatched to any gene: 19. The CDR3 is made up of 16 amino acids. The CDR3 loop reads CASSQLTSGPYNEQYF. CDR3 sequence (DNA): TGTGCCAGCAGTCAGCTCACTAGCGGACCCTACAATGAGCAGTACTTC.

V and J are TRBV12-3 or TRBV12-4 and TRBJ2-1; 9 nucleotides align to TRBD1. CDR3 length: 16 amino acids. V trimming: 4 bases; J trimming: 6 bases; junction bases outside the gene matches: 10. As DNA, the CDR3 is TGTGCCAGCAGTTACGCCGGGACAGGGTACCGCAATGAGCAGTTCTTC. This gives the protein CASSYAGTGYRNEQFF.